The clone carrying this T cell receptor (beta chain) turned up a few times. Antigen specificity is unknown. Deletions cut 3 bases from V and 3 bases from J, with 15 bases between. The germline CDR1 and CDR2 sequences are DFQATT and SNEGSKA (reference sequence). There are 14 residues in the CDR3. These data are taken from a study of response to subunit inactivated influenza vaccine. MiXCR, run by TCRdb on the RT-PCR reads, gives a single entry per CDR3 protein. The repertoire holds hundreds of thousands of distinct CDR3 sequences, with 15% to 19% as singletons. Study outcomes and limitations: Authors suggested each seasonal influenza vaccination recruits few new T cells.

The clonotype originates from a middle-aged man who received an inactivated influenza vaccine. Specimen: PBMCs from blood, collected approximately 12 days after vaccination. The rearrangement links TRBV20-1 to TRBJ2-7; either TRBD1 or TRBD2 may fit D (7 bases each). The DNA for the CDR3 is TGCAGTGCTAGGGGGGGGACAGCAAACTACGAGCAGTACTTC. The encoded protein is CSARGGTANYEQYF.